This passage covers 11 T cell receptor beta chains from one sample sequenced in a study of blood T cell repertoires in COVID-19. Repertoires were generated with immunoSEQ multiplex PCR, while TCRdb's copy carries only in-frame clones and drops some. The sample includes about 120,000 clones, 65% to 90% of them seen just once. Sequenced: peripheral blood. The source is a woman older than 75 with acute or convalescent COVID-19.

The count of this clone is one. The V gene is TRBV9, the J gene TRBJ2-5; maybe TRBD1 (6 bases). The germline V gene encodes CDR1 SGDLS and CDR2 YYNGEE. V lost 4 bases to trimming and J lost 1 base, with 14 bases between them. The CDR3 runs to 15 residues. The CDR3 DNA reads TGTGCCAGCAGCCCGGCCGGGACACTCCAAGAGACCCAGTACTTC. Protein product: CASSPAGTLQETQYF.

This rearrangement joins TRBV5-8 to TRBJ1-1; D not resolved. Looked up from germline, CDR1 is SGHTS and CDR2 is YDEGEE. There are 13 residues in the CDR3. Trimming took 0 bases from V and 3 from J, leaving 6 bases between them. The chain's CDR3 is CASSLAGYTEAFF. DNA of the CDR3: TGTGCCAGCAGCTTGGCGGGATACACTGAAGCTTTCTTT.

The chain combines TRBV10-1 with TRBJ2-2; D remains ambiguous. Trimming removed 6 bases from V and 1 base from J, with 3 bases in between. This CDR3 region has 12 residues. Germline lookup yields CDR1 WNHNN and CDR2 SYGVQD (reference sequence). The CDR3 loop is CASSRNTGELFF. The CDR3 DNA reads TGCGCCAGCAGCCGGAACACCGGGGAGCTGTTTTTT.

The genes are TRBV18 and TRBJ1-2, with 8 bases matching TRBD1. Germline CDR1 is KGHSH and CDR2 is LQKENI. V trimming: 3 bases; J trimming: 6 bases; junction bases outside the gene matches: 6. The CDR3 length is 14 residues. The CDR3 DNA reads TGTGCCAGCTCACCCTACGACAGGGGCCATGGCTACACCTTC. Its translation is CASSPYDRGHGYTF.

This clone was observed a handful of times. The V call is TRBV11-2, the J call TRBJ2-7, with D hard to call. The CDR3 contains 13 residues. CDR1 and CDR2 from the germline V gene are SGHAT and FQNNGV. V gave up 5 bases and J gave up 1 base, with 9 bases separating them. DNA for the CDR3: TGTGCCAGCAGCCCAGTTTATTCCTACGAGCAGTACTTC. Protein sequence: CASSPVYSYEQYF.

The chain joins TRBV9 to TRBJ1-2; perhaps TRBD1 as D (5 bases). Germline V gene sequence: CDR1 SGDLS, CDR2 YYNGEE. V was shortened by 0 bases and J by 3 bases, with 9 bases between the two germline ends. The CDR3 sequence is 14 residues long. The CDR3 protein is CASSVAGFDYGYTF. The CDR3, as DNA: TGTGCCAGCAGCGTAGCAGGGTTTGACTATGGCTACACCTTC.

The table lists this clone with a count of one. This chain joins TRBV9 and TRBJ2-5; 11 bases fit TRBD2. The CDR3 loop spans 15 amino acids. V was clipped by 6 bases and J by 5 bases; unmatched bases: 9. Germline lookup yields CDR1 SGDLS and CDR2 YYNGEE. CDR3 bases: TGTGCCAGCACGAGTAGCGGGGGGGCCCAGGAGACCCAGTACTTC. Encoded protein: CASTSSGGAQETQYF.

DNA for the CDR3: TGTGCCAGCAGCCCGGGAGCCTTACTTTTAGGGTGGGGCTACACCTTC. As protein: CASSPGALLLGWGYTF. The genes are TRBV7-2 and TRBJ1-2; D is unclear. Per germline, CDR1 SGHTA and CDR2 FQGNSA. This CDR3 has 16 amino acids. V lost 5 bases and J lost 8, with 24 bases in between. The entire variable domain, with the rest obtained from reference TRBV7-2 and TRBJ1-2, is as follows: GAGVSQSPSNKVTEKGKDVELRCDPISGHTALYWYRQSLGQGLEFLIYFQGNSAPDKSGLPSDRFSAERTGGSVSTLTIQRTQQEDSAVYLCASSPGALLLGWGYTFGSGTRLTVV.

This sequence joins TRBV28 and TRBJ1-2; D may be TRBD1 (6 bases). CDR1 is MDHEN, CDR2 SYDVKM, per germline. V lost 5 bases to trimming and J lost 8 bases, with 24 bases between them. The CDR3 covers 16 residues. CDR3 region: CASSRRLGGAAKGYTF. Here the CDR3 DNA reads TGTGCCAGCAGTCGCCGCCTTGGGGGGGCGGCTAAGGGCTACACCTTC.

The CDR3 DNA is TGTGCCAGCAGCTTATACGGGACAGGGGTCTACTCTGGAAACACCATATATTTT. As protein: CASSLYGTGVYSGNTIYF. This chain links TRBV7-8 with TRBJ1-3; 10 positions agree with TRBD1. Germline V CDR1 and CDR2: SGHVS, FQNEAQ. CDR3 length: 18 amino acids. V shed 2 bases, J shed 0 bases, and the junction held 7 bases outside the gene matches. Full variable domain (rest looked up from reference TRBV7-8 and TRBJ1-3): GAGVSQSPRYKVAKRGQDVALRCDPISGHVSLFWYQQALGQGPEFLTYFQNEAQLDKSGLPSDRFFAERPEGSVSTLKIQRTQQEDSAVYLCASSLYGTGVYSGNTIYFGEGSWLTVV.

This rearrangement joins TRBV9 to TRBJ1-1, with D unclear. The CDR3 consists of 14 residues. Looked up from germline, CDR1 is SGDLS and CDR2 is YYNGEE. Deletions cut 3 bases from V and 3 bases from J, with 12 bases between. This chain's CDR3 is CASSETPRDTEAFF. The CDR3, as DNA: TGTGCCAGCAGCGAGACCCCCCGGGACACTGAAGCTTTCTTT.